The 13 T cell receptor beta chains below were found in one sample sequenced in a study of shared clonotypes between healthy human individuals. The naive CD8 population came from CD45RO-negative cells selected for CCR7, without terminally differentiated effector memory CD45RA+ cells. TCRdb keeps only in-frame clones here, not all; method: immunoSEQ multiplex PCR. The profile shows about 820,000 clones, 90% to 95% of them singletons. The sample taken for sequencing was naive CD8+ T cells sorted from blood. These receptors were obtained from a man under 40 in good health.

The chain recombines TRBV14 with TRBJ1-2, with D unclear. The CDR3 runs to 15 residues. Germline CDR1 and CDR2: SGHDN and FVKESK. V lost 3 bases, J lost 3 bases, and 14 bases lay in between. The CDR3 region is CASSHVDLGYYGYTF. The CDR3 nucleotides are TGTGCCAGCAGCCATGTTGACCTGGGTTACTATGGCTACACCTTC.

The rearrangement joins TRBV5-4 to TRBJ2-4; unclear D gene. This CDR3 is built from 14 residues. V shed 4 bases and J shed 6 bases, with 14 bases lying between them. The germline gives CDR1 SGHNT, CDR2 YYREEE (reference sequence). The CDR3 here is CASSREDERNIQYF. The CDR3 DNA reads as TGTGCCAGCAGCCGAGAGGACGAGAGAAACATTCAGTACTTC.

The rearrangement uses TRBV27 and TRBJ2-1; tentative D call: TRBD2 (6 bases). The V end lost 10 bases, the J end lost 7 bases, and 23 bases lay between the germline ends. The germline V gene has CDR1 MNHEY and CDR2 SMNVEV (reference sequence). CDR3 size: 15 residues. The CDR3 DNA sequence: TGTGCCACCTCCCGGAGGGACCCAGTAACTAATGAGCAGTTCTTC. Its protein is CATSRRDPVTNEQFF.

This clone was observed a single time. J is TRBJ2-7 and V is TRBV6-6, with D hard to call. Per the germline V gene, CDR1 is MNHNY and CDR2 is SVGAGI (reference sequence). Trimming took 4 bases from V and 7 from J, leaving 14 bases between them. The CDR3 sequence is 13 residues long. In DNA, the CDR3 is TGTGCCAGCAGTTCCAATTTGCAAGAGGAGCAGTACTTC. It specifies CASSSNLQEEQYF.

The chain has TRBV28 and TRBJ1-1; D is undetermined. The V and J ends lost 5 bases and 8 bases respectively, with 9 bases between them. This CDR3 has 11 amino acids. Germline CDR1 reads MDHEN; CDR2 reads SYDVKM. Written as DNA, the CDR3 is TGTGCCAGCAGTCTCGGACCCGAAGCTTTCTTT. It translates to CASSLGPEAFF.

The sample holds one count of this clone. The gene calls are TRBV5-1 and TRBJ1-2; D unresolved. The CDR3 is made up of 15 amino acids. V lost 5 bases, J lost 4 bases, and 18 bases lay in between. The V gene's germline CDR1 is SGHRS and CDR2 YFSETQ. CDR3: CASRSEGGSTYGYTF. CDR3 in DNA: TGCGCCAGCAGGAGTGAGGGAGGTTCCACCTATGGCTACACCTTC.

This chain joins TRBV7-2 and TRBJ2-7; D not resolved. The germline CDR1 and CDR2 sequences are SGHTA and FQGNSA. The CDR3 is 12 amino acids. Trimming removed 5 bases at V and 3 bases at J, with 8 bases between. The CDR3 region has the DNA TGTGCCAGCAGCCCCTCGGACTACGAGCAGTACTTC. Translating gives CASSPSDYEQYF.

This clone was seen just once. The chain recombines TRBV29-1 with TRBJ2-7; D is undetermined. Germline CDR1 reads SQVTM; CDR2 reads ANQGSEA. The CDR3 sequence is 17 residues long. Trimming took 7 bases from V and 2 from J, leaving 27 bases between them. CDR3 amino acids: CSAVAPALAKVAYEQYF. The CDR3 DNA reads TGCAGCGCGGTTGCCCCCGCGCTGGCGAAAGTCGCCTACGAGCAGTACTTC.

The chain combines TRBV19 with TRBJ1-2; the D is unclear. Trimming left V 0 bases short and J 4 bases short, with 15 bases between. Germline V gene lookup returns CDR1 LNHDA and CDR2 SQIVND (reference sequence). This CDR3 has 16 residues. DNA for the CDR3: TGTGCCAGTAGTATAGACTTACACCTCCTCCCCTATGGCTACACCTTC. Amino acids: CASSIDLHLLPYGYTF.

The J gene is TRBJ2-7, the V gene TRBV2; D might be TRBD1 or TRBD2, each matching 5 bases. The V gene's germline CDR1 is SNHLY and CDR2 FYNNEI. This CDR3 is built from 15 residues. V shed 3 bases and J shed 1 base, with 13 bases lying between them. CDR3 coding DNA: TGTGCCAGCAGTGACGGGGCAGCCTCATCCTACGAGCAGTACTTC. This translates into CASSDGAASSYEQYF.

V usage is TRBV19 and J usage is TRBJ2-1, with D maybe TRBD2 (6 bases). The CDR3 spans 13 residues. Per the germline V gene, CDR1 is LNHDA and CDR2 is SQIVND (reference sequence). Trimming stripped 6 bases from V and 12 bases from J, with 18 bases between. The CDR3 coding sequence is TGTGCCAGTAGCGGCGGGGAGACACGAACGCAGTTCTTC. Amino acid sequence: CASSGGETRTQFF.

Comment on this clone: The sample holds other DNA sequences that translate to the same CDR3. The rearrangement uses TRBV7-9 and TRBJ1-1; no reliable D call. Germline CDR1 and CDR2: SEHNR and FQNEAQ (reference sequence). This CDR3 spans 14 amino acids. The V end was cut by 3 bases, the J end by 1 base, with 9 bases between. Here the CDR3 reads CASSLGTWNTEAFF. CDR3 bases: TGTGCCAGCAGCTTGGGCACCTGGAACACTGAAGCTTTCTTT.

The chain uses TRBV7-9 and TRBJ2-3; 12 positions match TRBD2. The ends lost 5 bases at V and 3 bases at J; junction bases unmatched: 6. Germline-derived CDR1 and CDR2 are SEHNR and FQNEAQ (reference sequence). This CDR3 contains 16 residues. The DNA of the CDR3 is TGTGCCAGCAGCCCCCTAGCGGGAGGGGAAACAGATACGCAGTATTTT. Its protein product is CASSPLAGGETDTQYF.